The 23 T cell receptor beta chains below come from one sample, sequenced in a study of T cell responses to AZD1222 COVID-19 vaccine. Sequencing used immunoSEQ multiplex PCR; TCRdb keeps in-frame clones, though not all of them. The sample shows 90,000 to 120,000 clones, roughly 90% of them seen only once. The input for sequencing was peripheral blood, taken 28 days after the second AZD1222 dose. These receptors originate from an adult who received the AZD1222 COVID-19 vaccine.

The chain is built from TRBV5-8 and TRBJ2-7, with a weak D call TRBD1 (7 bases). From germline, CDR1 is SGHTS and CDR2 YDEGEE. The ends were cut back, 4 bases at V and 3 bases at J, with 29 bases in the middle. The CDR3 has 19 amino acids. CDR3: CASSRGNWDTGVPIYEQYF. Here the CDR3 DNA reads TGTGCCAGCAGCCGCGGGAATTGGGACACAGGGGTACCCATCTACGAGCAGTACTTC.

The V and J genes are TRBV27 and TRBJ2-7, with D tentatively TRBD2 (5 bases). CDR1 is MNHEY and CDR2 is SMNVEV in the germline V gene (reference sequence). Trimming took 3 bases from V and 0 from J, leaving 12 bases between them. This CDR3 has 15 amino acids. CDR3: CASSFKAGASYEQYF. CDR3 nucleotide sequence: TGTGCCAGCAGTTTCAAGGCGGGCGCCTCCTACGAGCAGTACTTC.

V usage is TRBV29-1 and J usage is TRBJ2-7; 10 bases fit TRBD1. Trimming took 6 bases from V and 6 from J; bases not matched to a gene: 8. The CDR3 totals 13 residues. Germline loops: CDR1 SQVTM, CDR2 ANQGSEA. The chain's CDR3 is CSVPGQGTREQYF. CDR3 in DNA: TGCAGCGTACCGGGACAGGGGACCCGCGAGCAGTACTTC.

In this sample, this clone turned up once. The chain joins TRBV10-3 to TRBJ2-3; D is perhaps TRBD2 (6 bases). With 6 bases removed from V and 2 bases from J, the gap between germline ends came to 15 bases. CDR3 length: 15 residues. Per the germline V gene, CDR1 is ENHRY and CDR2 is SYGVKD. The CDR3 loop reads CAIRGASVDTDTQYF. CDR3 nucleotide sequence: TGTGCCATCAGGGGTGCTAGCGTTGACACAGATACGCAGTATTTT.

The chain couples TRBV27 to TRBJ1-5, with TRBD1 as a possible D gene (5 bases). V dropped 0 bases and J dropped 2 bases, with 11 bases sitting between them. CDR3 length: 16 residues. Germline values: CDR1 MNHEY, CDR2 SMNVEV (reference sequence). The CDR3: CASSLSGGAGNQPQHF. The CDR3 DNA sequence: TGTGCCAGCAGTTTATCGGGTGGGGCCGGCAATCAGCCCCAGCATTTT.

The genes are TRBV19 and TRBJ2-2, with 7 bases lining up with TRBD1. Looked up from germline, CDR1 is LNHDA and CDR2 is SQIVND (reference sequence). V was clipped by 1 base and J by 4 bases; unmatched bases: 3. The CDR3 runs 15 residues. Here the CDR3 reads CASSIGQGSTGELFF. In nucleotides, the CDR3 is TGTGCCAGTAGTATAGGACAGGGCAGCACCGGGGAGCTGTTTTTT.

The chain couples TRBV2 to TRBJ2-7; perhaps TRBD2 as D (6 bases). Trimming shortened V by 11 bases and J by 6 bases, and 20 bases separated the two germline ends. Germline V gene data show CDR1 as SNHLY and CDR2 as FYNNEI. The CDR3 loop spans 13 amino acids. The CDR3 nucleotides are TGTGCCCGAGGACCCGGGGGTGCAACCGAGCAGTACTTC. Its protein product is CARGPGGATEQYF.

As concerns this clone: The germline gene is not matched at one end of the junction; a read error may be the cause. The chain recombines TRBV10-3 with TRBJ2-1; tentatively, D is TRBD2 (6 bases). Looked up from germline, CDR1 is ENHRY and CDR2 is SYGVKD. The CDR3 is 14 amino acids. CDR3: CAITEGGPRDEQFF. The CDR3 DNA reads TGTGCCATCACTGAGGGAGGCCCCAGGGATGAGCAGTTCTTC.

The rearrangement uses TRBV3-1 (or the pseudogene TRBV3-2) and TRBJ1-6; D is ambiguous. Germline assignment: CDR1 LGHDT and CDR2 YNNKEL (reference sequence). The V end was cut by 0 bases, the J end by 8 bases, with 2 bases between. The CDR3 has 12 residues. In nucleotides, the CDR3 is TGTGCCAGCAGCCAAGATCATTCACCCCTCCACTTT. It specifies CASSQDHSPLHF.

The J gene is TRBJ2-2, the V gene TRBV5-4; 7 bases are shared with TRBD1. The CDR3 spans 16 residues. CDR1 SGHNT and CDR2 YYREEE come from the germline V gene (reference sequence). V gave up 0 bases and J gave up 5 bases; unmatched junction bases: 7. In nucleotides, the CDR3 is TGTGCCAGCAGCTTGGAAGGGGGCGCTAAGACCGGGGAGCTGTTTTTT. It is translated as CASSLEGGAKTGELFF.

This chain connects TRBV19 to TRBJ1-3; D is unresolved. The CDR3 has 13 amino acids. The germline CDR1 and CDR2 sequences are LNHDA and SQIVND (reference sequence). Trimming left V 5 bases short and J 7 bases short, with 12 bases between. The CDR3 DNA sequence: TGTGCCAGTAGTCGGCCTGGGCGGAACACCATATATTTT. Protein product: CASSRPGRNTIYF. The whole variable domain, remainder taken from reference TRBV19 and TRBJ1-3, is DGGITQSPKYLFRKEGQNVTLSCEQNLNHDAMYWYRQDPGQGLRLIYYSQIVNDFQKGDIAEGYSVSREKKESFPLTVTSAQKNPTAFYLCASSRPGRNTIYFGEGSWLTVV.

In this sample, this clone turned up once. The V and J genes are TRBV30 and TRBJ2-7, with D perhaps TRBD1 or TRBD2 (5 bases each). Trimming removed 8 bases at V and 3 bases at J, with 29 bases between. This CDR3 spans 17 amino acids. Germline V gene lookup returns CDR1 GTSNPN and CDR2 SVGIG (reference sequence). CDR3 nucleotide sequence: TGTGCCGCTGGAGGCGAGGGACCCCGCCTAGCCCTCTACGAGCAGTACTTC. Its protein product is CAAGGEGPRLALYEQYF.

This clone was recorded once. This chain connects TRBV19 to TRBJ2-7; no reliable D call. Trimming stripped 4 bases from V and 2 bases from J, with 12 bases between. This CDR3 contains 14 residues. Germline V lookup: CDR1 LNHDA, CDR2 SQIVND (reference sequence). CDR3 amino acids: CASSKNPEAYEQYF. In DNA, the CDR3 is TGTGCCAGTAGTAAAAATCCCGAGGCCTACGAGCAGTACTTC.

The chain couples TRBV20-1 to TRBJ2-5; D gene uncertain. Germline V gene data show CDR1 as DFQATT and CDR2 as SNEGSKA (reference sequence). The CDR3 is 11 residues long. Trimming cost V 0 bases and J 9 bases, with 8 bases left between them. CDR3 protein: CSAREKRAQYF. The CDR3 DNA follows: TGCAGTGCTAGAGAAAAAAGGGCCCAGTACTTC.

The chain joins TRBV5-8 to TRBJ2-3; tentatively, D is TRBD2 (7 bases). V dropped 0 bases and J dropped 5 bases, with 19 bases sitting between them. Germline lookup yields CDR1 SGHTS and CDR2 YDEGEE. CDR3 length: 17 residues. CDR3 DNA: TGTGCCAGCAGCTTGGATATAGGGGGGGGGCCTAAAGATACGCAGTATTTT. The encoded protein is CASSLDIGGGPKDTQYF.

This sequence joins TRBV5-8 and TRBJ1-5, with 7 bases aligning to TRBD1. Per germline, CDR1 SGHTS and CDR2 YDEGEE. With 1 base clipped from V and 5 bases from J, the junction kept 3 bases outside the gene matches. This CDR3 is 14 amino acids long. For the CDR3, the DNA is TGTGCCAGCAGCTTGCGTACAGGGGATCAGCCCCAGCATTTT. Its translation: CASSLRTGDQPQHF. Together with reference TRBV5-8 and TRBJ1-5, the CDR3 gives the full variable domain: EAGVTQSPTHLIKTRGQQATLRCSPISGHTSVYWYQQALGLGLQFLLWYDEGEERNRGNFPPRFSGRQFPNYSSELNVNALELEDSALYLCASSLRTGDQPQHFGDGTRLSIL.

This chain links TRBV29-1 with TRBJ1-2; 8 bases match TRBD1. CDR1 and CDR2 from the germline V gene are SQVTM and ANQGSEA. This CDR3 is 17 amino acids long. J lost 7 bases, V lost 6 bases, and 22 bases had no gene match. In nucleotides, the CDR3 is TGCAGCGTCCTACAATGGGACAGGAAAGGGGAGTACCCTGGCTACACCTTC. Its translation is CSVLQWDRKGEYPGYTF.

The chain uses TRBV5-1 and TRBJ1-2; the D gene is possibly TRBD1 (6 bases). V lost 4 bases, J lost 0 bases, and 10 bases lay in between. CDR3 size: 14 residues. The germline V gene encodes CDR1 SGHRS and CDR2 YFSETQ. CDR3 region: CASSPGQTNYGYTF. DNA of the CDR3: TGCGCCAGCAGCCCAGGACAGACTAACTATGGCTACACCTTC.

This chain uses TRBV28 with TRBJ1-6; D ambiguous. V was pared by 3 bases and J by 14 bases, with 17 bases between. The germline gives CDR1 MDHEN, CDR2 SYDVKM. The CDR3 totals 14 residues. The CDR3 nucleotides are TGTGCCAGCAGTTTCCCTAATGGCCCCGTTGCCCTCCACTTT. It specifies CASSFPNGPVALHF.

J is TRBJ2-2 and V is TRBV30, with D perhaps TRBD1 (5 bases). The V gene lost 5 bases and the J gene lost 3 bases, with 13 bases spanning the gap. The CDR3 runs to 14 residues. Germline CDR1 reads GTSNPN; CDR2 reads SVGIG (reference sequence). In DNA, the CDR3 is TGTGCCTGGGAACCAGGGCTGCACACCGGGGAGCTGTTTTTT. It encodes CAWEPGLHTGELFF.

The J gene is TRBJ2-1, the V gene TRBV5-6, with TRBD1 matching 7 bases. This CDR3 is 14 amino acids long. Germline CDR1 is SGHDT and CDR2 is YYEEEE. The junction had 5 bases not matched to a gene; V was cut back by 0 bases and J by 8 bases. CDR3 nucleotide sequence: TGTGCCAGCAGCTTGGGACAGGGATTCGATGAGCAGTTCTTC. Encoded protein: CASSLGQGFDEQFF. Full variable domain (outside the CDR3, taken from reference TRBV5-6 and TRBJ2-1): DAGVTQSPTHLIKTRGQQVTLRCSPKSGHDTVSWYQQALGQGPQFIFQYYEEEERQRGNFPDRFSGHQFPNYSSELNVNALLLGDSALYLCASSLGQGFDEQFFGPGTRLTVL.

This chain connects TRBV5-6 to TRBJ1-3, with TRBD1 identical over 9 bases. V lost 3 bases, J lost 2 bases, and 3 bases stayed unmatched. The CDR3 has 15 residues. Germline loops: CDR1 SGHDT, CDR2 YYEEEE. The CDR3 protein is CASSWGTGTGNTIYF. CDR3 coding DNA: TGTGCCAGCAGCTGGGGGACAGGGACTGGAAACACCATATATTTT.

V gene TRBV28 combines with J gene TRBJ1-1; TRBD1 matches 8 bases. CDR3 length: 14 residues. The junction had 4 bases not matched to a gene; V was cut back by 6 bases and J by 1 base. Looked up from germline, CDR1 is MDHEN and CDR2 is SYDVKM. Here the CDR3 reads CASRAGGPNTEAFF. DNA of the CDR3: TGTGCCAGCAGGGCAGGGGGCCCGAACACTGAAGCTTTCTTT. Together with reference TRBV28 and TRBJ1-1, the CDR3 gives the full variable domain: DVKVTQSSRYLVKRTGEKVFLECVQDMDHENMFWYRQDPGLGLRLIYFSYDVKMKEKGDIPEGYSVSREKKERFSLILESASTNQTSMYLCASRAGGPNTEAFFGQGTRLTVV.